Listed below are T cell receptor beta chains from one sample, sequenced in a study of CD8 T cells in ankylosing spondylitis. In TCRdb, the 5' RACE reads were re-called with MiXCR into one record per CDR3 protein. The sample holds about 840,000 distinct CDR3 sequences, approximately 12% seen once. The material sequenced was blood, either unsorted or a sorted T cell fraction (not recorded which). These receptors were collected from a male donor with ankylosing spondylitis. CDR3s leave out the opening cysteine and the closing phenylalanine or tryptophan. The order of the fields is J gene, V gene, CDR3 protein.

>TRBJ2-7|TRBV20-1
SAPADSYSYEQY
>TRBJ2-1|TRBV7-2
ASSIALAGGLNEQF
>TRBJ1-5|TRBV20-1
SAKDTGSEPQH
>TRBJ2-3|TRBV7-6
ASSTLLGDTDTQY
>TRBJ2-3|TRBV28
ASSSGTSSEY
>TRBJ2-3|TRBV29-1
SVELNTDTQY
>TRBJ2-1|TRBV20-1
SARASGRGDEQF
>TRBJ2-7|TRBV12-3/TRBV12-4
ASSLGGASSYEQY
>TRBJ2-7|TRBV2
ASSAESDYEQY
>TRBJ2-7|TRBV7-9
ASSLAQEGQLGY
>TRBJ1-3|TRBV7-9
ASSSAKVGNTIY
>TRBJ2-4|TRBV20-1
SAPRTGNIQY
>TRBJ1-4|TRBV10-3
AISEFWTGSQKLF
>TRBJ2-2|TRBV7-2
ASSVEPNTGELF
>TRBJ2-3|TRBV5-1
ASSQGAGSDTQY
>TRBJ1-1|TRBV28
ASRRGARTEAF
>TRBJ1-4|TRBV20-1
SAVWGETNEKLF
>TRBJ2-3|TRBV20-1
SARGGTPNTDTQY
>TRBJ1-6|TRBV10-2
ASSTNLLGNSPLH
>TRBJ2-3|TRBV2
ASSEQGGNTDTQY
>TRBJ2-5|TRBV24-1
ATSDLSGGLETQY
>TRBJ1-5|TRBV7-2
ASSSSPGQGAQPQH
>TRBJ2-1|TRBV12-3/TRBV12-4
ASSLVLRGNEQF
>TRBJ2-1|TRBV10-3
AISEYSGRASDEQF
>TRBJ1-1|TRBV7-9
ASSPIDTYTEAF
>TRBJ1-1|TRBV12-3/TRBV12-4
ASSLLGEAF
>TRBJ1-1|TRBV20-1
SARGDTEAF
>TRBJ2-1|TRBV6-1
ASTPQAGVGDEQF
>TRBJ2-2|TRBV7-2
ASSLAIFRNTGELF
>TRBJ1-3|TRBV29-1
SASDSIGNTIY
>TRBJ1-2|TRBV6-1
ASSQRSGIINGYT
>TRBJ2-1|TRBV6-2/TRBV6-3
ASTYGERGYNEQF
>TRBJ2-7|TRBV6-7
ASKYYEQY
>TRBJ2-7|TRBV20-1
SARSYSGRARDEQY
>TRBJ2-5|TRBV5-1
ASSFPEEETQY
>TRBJ1-3|TRBV29-1
SGVTSGNTIY
>TRBJ2-1|TRBV6-5
ASSYGGLVANEQF
>TRBJ1-3|TRBV28
ASSFEPGQGNTIY
>TRBJ1-2|TRBV25-1
ASSRGTVFDYT
>TRBJ1-3|TRBV20-1
SARDGAGGNTIY
>TRBJ2-1|TRBV19
ASSMVGRVSYNEQF
>TRBJ2-2|TRBV5-5
ASSLYTANTGELF
>TRBJ2-2|TRBV15
ATQSGRNTGELF
>TRBJ1-3|TRBV4-2
ASSQGTGSGNTIY
>TRBJ2-1|TRBV15
ATSRGAGSSYNEQF
>TRBJ2-3|TRBV5-1
ASKRWGRRGTDTQY
>TRBJ1-4|TRBV4-2
ASSQTQTATNEKLF
>TRBJ1-2|TRBV5-5
ASSPGQYNYGYT
>TRBJ1-2|TRBV12-3/TRBV12-4
ASSFPKGDT
>TRBJ2-1|TRBV30
AWSLVLRATEQF
>TRBJ1-1|TRBV6-5
ASSYLAGLTAEAF
>TRBJ2-2|TRBV11-2
ASSSYPSGNTGELF
>TRBJ2-6|TRBV9
ASRGHAGANVLT
>TRBJ2-1|TRBV24-1
ATSDPDREVEF
>TRBJ2-2|TRBV5-6
ASSWDVDTGELF
>TRBJ2-2|TRBV28
ASSSTDRRSTGELF
>TRBJ1-1|TRBV4-3
ASSQAMAGWTEAF
>TRBJ2-7|TRBV20-1
SVTSPRDFSYEQY
>TRBJ1-2|TRBV15
ATSRGTGVYGYT
>TRBJ2-5|TRBV7-2
ASSSISGRGTQY